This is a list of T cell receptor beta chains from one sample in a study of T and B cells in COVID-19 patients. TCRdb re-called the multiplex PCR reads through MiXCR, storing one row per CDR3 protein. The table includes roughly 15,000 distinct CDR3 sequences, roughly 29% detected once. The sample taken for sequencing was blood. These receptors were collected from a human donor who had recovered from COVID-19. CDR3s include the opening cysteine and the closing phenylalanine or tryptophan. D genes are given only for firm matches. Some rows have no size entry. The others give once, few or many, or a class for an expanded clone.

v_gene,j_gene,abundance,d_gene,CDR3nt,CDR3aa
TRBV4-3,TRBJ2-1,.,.,TGTGCCAGCAGCCAAGATCAGCGGAGTGATGAGCAGTTCTTC,CASSQDQRSDEQFF
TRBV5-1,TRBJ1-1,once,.,TGCGCCAGCAGCCCTGGGCCCATGAACACTGAAGCTTTCTTT,CASSPGPMNTEAFF
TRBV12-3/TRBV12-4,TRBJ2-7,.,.,TGTGCCAGCAGTTCCGCAGGGAACGAGCAGTACTTC,CASSSAGNEQYF
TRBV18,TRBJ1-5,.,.,TGTGCCAGCTCACCAGCGGACCCGGGCAATCAGCCCCAGCATTTT,CASSPADPGNQPQHF
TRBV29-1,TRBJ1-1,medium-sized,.,TGCAGCGTTACCAAACCGGGTAGGACCACTGAAGCTTTCTTT,CSVTKPGRTTEAFF
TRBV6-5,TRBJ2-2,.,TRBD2,TGTGCCAGCTGCGGGAGGGCGGGCACCGGGGAGCTGTTTTTT,CASCGRAGTGELFF
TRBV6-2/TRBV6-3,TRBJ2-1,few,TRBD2,TGTGCCAGCAGTTACTTAAGGGGCGGGGGCTCCTACAATGAGCAGTTCTTC,CASSYLRGGGSYNEQFF
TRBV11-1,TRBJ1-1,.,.,TGTGCCAGCAGCTTAGTTGAGGGTTTGGAAGCTTTCTTT,CASSLVEGLEAFF
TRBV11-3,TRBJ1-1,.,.,TGTGCCAGCAGCTTAGTTTCAGGAACGAACACTGAAGCTTTCTTT,CASSLVSGTNTEAFF
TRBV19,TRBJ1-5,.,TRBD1,TGTGCCACCCCGGACAGGGGGCTATCGGGCCACCCCCAGCATTTT,CATPDRGLSGHPQHF
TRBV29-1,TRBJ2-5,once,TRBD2,TGCAGCGTTGCTAGCGGGAGAGGCGAGGAGACCCAGTACTTC,CSVASGRGEETQYF
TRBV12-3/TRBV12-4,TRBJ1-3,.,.,TGTGCCAGCCGGCCGGGGACACACTCTGGAAACACCATATATTTT,CASRPGTHSGNTIYF
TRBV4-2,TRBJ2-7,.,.,TGCGCCAGCAGCCAAGAGTTCTACGGGGAAACTCGTACCTACGAGCAGTACTTC,CASSQEFYGETRTYEQYF
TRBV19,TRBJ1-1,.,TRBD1,TGTGCCAGCCGACAGGGGGCGGACACTGAAGCTTTCTTT,CASRQGADTEAFF
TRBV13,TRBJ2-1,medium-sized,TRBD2,TGTGCCAGCAGCCTCGGACTGAGCGGGAGGGATGAGCAGTTCTTC,CASSLGLSGRDEQFF
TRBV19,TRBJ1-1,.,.,TGTGCCAGTAGTATATCCAAAGAACGGGGAACTGAAGCTTTCTTT,CASSISKERGTEAFF
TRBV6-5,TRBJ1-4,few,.,TGTGCCAGCATCTTCGTTCTGGACATGATACGTGAAAAACTGTTTTTT,CASIFVLDMIREKLFF
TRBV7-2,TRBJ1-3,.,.,TGTGCCAGCAGCCCGGGGGGAAACACCATATATTTT,CASSPGGNTIYF
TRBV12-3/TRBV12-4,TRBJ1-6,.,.,TGTGCTAGTGGTTTGGTCCTTGGAGGACGACGGAATTCACCCCTCCACTTT,CASGLVLGGRRNSPLHF
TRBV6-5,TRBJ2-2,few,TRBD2,TGTGCCAGCACCGGGCGGGGGGGGGCGAACACCGGGGAGCTGTTTTTT,CASTGRGGANTGELFF
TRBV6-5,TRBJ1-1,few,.,TGTGCCAGCGGCCGGGACGGGAACACTGAAGCTTTCTTT,CASGRDGNTEAFF
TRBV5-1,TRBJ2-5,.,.,TGCGCCAGCAGCTTGGGTACAGGTCGTTTCGGGACCCAGTACTTC,CASSLGTGRFGTQYF